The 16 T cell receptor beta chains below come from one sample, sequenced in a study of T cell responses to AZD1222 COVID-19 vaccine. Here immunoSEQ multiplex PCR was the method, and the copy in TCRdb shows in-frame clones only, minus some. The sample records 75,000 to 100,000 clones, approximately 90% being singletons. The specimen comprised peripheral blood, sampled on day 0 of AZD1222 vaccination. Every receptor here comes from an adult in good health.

The CDR3 sequence is CASSPIGGINQPQHF. Here the CDR3 DNA reads TGTGCCAGCAGCCCTATAGGGGGGATCAATCAGCCCCAGCATTTT. The chain carries TRBV7-8 and TRBJ1-5, with D possibly matching TRBD1 (6 bases). The CDR3 extends over 15 amino acids. With 5 bases removed from V and 3 bases from J, the gap between germline ends came to 14 bases. The V gene's germline CDR1 is SGHVS and CDR2 FQNEAQ.

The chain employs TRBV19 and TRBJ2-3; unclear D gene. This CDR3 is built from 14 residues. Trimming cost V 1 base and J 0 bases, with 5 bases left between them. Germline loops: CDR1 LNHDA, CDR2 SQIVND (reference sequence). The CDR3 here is CASSIVGSTDTQYF. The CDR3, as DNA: TGTGCCAGTAGTATAGTAGGCAGCACAGATACGCAGTATTTT.

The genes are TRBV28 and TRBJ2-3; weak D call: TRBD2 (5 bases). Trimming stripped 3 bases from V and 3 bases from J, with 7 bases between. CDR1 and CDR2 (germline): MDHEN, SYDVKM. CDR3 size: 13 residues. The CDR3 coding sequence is TGTGCCAGCAGTTTCCGGGGTACAGATACGCAGTATTTT. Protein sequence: CASSFRGTDTQYF.

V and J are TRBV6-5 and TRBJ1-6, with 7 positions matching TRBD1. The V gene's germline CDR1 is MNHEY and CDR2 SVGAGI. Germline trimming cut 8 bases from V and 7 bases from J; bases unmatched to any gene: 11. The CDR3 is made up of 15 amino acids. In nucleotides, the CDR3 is TGTGCCAGCGGTATTTCCGGGACAGCCAATTCACCCCTCCACTTT. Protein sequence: CASGISGTANSPLHF.

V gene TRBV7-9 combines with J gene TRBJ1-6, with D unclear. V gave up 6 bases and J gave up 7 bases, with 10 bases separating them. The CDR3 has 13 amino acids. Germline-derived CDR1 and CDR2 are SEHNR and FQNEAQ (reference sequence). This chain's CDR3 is CASSGSENSPLHF. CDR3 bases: TGTGCCAGCAGTGGCAGTGAGAATTCACCCCTCCACTTT.

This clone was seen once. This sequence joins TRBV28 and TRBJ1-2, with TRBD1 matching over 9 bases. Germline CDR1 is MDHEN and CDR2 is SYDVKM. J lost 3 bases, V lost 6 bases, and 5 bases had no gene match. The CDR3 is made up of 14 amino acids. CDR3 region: CASSLRDRDYGYTF. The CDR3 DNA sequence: TGTGCCAGCAGCCTCCGGGACAGGGACTATGGCTACACCTTC.

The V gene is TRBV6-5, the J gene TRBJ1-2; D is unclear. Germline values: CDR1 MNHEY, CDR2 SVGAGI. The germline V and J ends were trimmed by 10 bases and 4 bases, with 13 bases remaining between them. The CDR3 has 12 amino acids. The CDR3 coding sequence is TGTGCCACCGTCGGACGGATCTATGGCTACACCTTC. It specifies CATVGRIYGYTF.

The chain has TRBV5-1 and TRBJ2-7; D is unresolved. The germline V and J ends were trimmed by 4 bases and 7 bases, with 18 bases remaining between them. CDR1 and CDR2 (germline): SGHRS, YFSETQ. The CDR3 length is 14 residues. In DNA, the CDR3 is TGCGCCAGCAGCCTTCAACCCCTCTCGGAGGAGCAGTACTTC. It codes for CASSLQPLSEEQYF.

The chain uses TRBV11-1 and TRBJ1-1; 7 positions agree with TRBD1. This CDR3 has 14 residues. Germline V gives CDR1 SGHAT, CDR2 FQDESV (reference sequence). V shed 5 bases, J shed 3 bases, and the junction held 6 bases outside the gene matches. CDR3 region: CASSRQGGDTEAFF. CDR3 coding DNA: TGTGCCAGCAGCCGACAGGGCGGTGACACTGAAGCTTTCTTT.

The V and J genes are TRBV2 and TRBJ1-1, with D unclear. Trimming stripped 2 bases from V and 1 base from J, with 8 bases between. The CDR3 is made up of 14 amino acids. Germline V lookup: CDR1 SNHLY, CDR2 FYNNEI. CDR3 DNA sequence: TGTGCCAGCAGTGAATGGGCAGGGAACACTGAAGCTTTCTTT. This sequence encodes CASSEWAGNTEAFF. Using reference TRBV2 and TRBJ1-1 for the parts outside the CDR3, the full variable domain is EPEVTQTPSHQVTQMGQEVILRCVPISNHLYFYWYRQILGQKVEFLVSFYNNEISEKSEIFDDQFSVERPDGSNFTLKIRSTKLEDSAMYFCASSEWAGNTEAFFGQGTRLTVV.

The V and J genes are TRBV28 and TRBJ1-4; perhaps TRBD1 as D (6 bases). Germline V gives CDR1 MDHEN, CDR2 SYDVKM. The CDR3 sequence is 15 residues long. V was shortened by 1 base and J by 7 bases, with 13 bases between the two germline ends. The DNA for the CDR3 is TGTGCCAGCAGTTTATTGTCGGGGGCGGGTGAAAAACTGTTTTTT. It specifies CASSLLSGAGEKLFF.

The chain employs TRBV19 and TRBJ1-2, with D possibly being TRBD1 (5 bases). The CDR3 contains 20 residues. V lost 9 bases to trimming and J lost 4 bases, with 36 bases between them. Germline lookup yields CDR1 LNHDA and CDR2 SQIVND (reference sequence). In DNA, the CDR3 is TGTGCCAGGAGCGGTCGGAGGGCAGGGACCTTGATCGTCCCCTTCTATGGCTACACCTTC. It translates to CARSGRRAGTLIVPFYGYTF.

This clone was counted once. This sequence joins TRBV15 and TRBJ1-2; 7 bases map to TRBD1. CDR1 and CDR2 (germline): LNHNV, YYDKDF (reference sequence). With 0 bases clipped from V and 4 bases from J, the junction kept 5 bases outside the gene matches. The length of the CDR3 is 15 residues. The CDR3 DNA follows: TGTGCCACCAGCAGAGATCCCGGGACAGTCTATGGCTACACCTTC. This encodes CATSRDPGTVYGYTF.

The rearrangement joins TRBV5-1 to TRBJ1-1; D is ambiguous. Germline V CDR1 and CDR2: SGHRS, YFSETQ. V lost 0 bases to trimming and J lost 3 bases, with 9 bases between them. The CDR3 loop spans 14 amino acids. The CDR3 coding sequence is TGCGCCAGCAGCTTGGCGACGGTGGACACTGAAGCTTTCTTT. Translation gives CASSLATVDTEAFF.

The CDR3 loop reads CASGHDNQPQHF. CDR3 in DNA: TGTGCCAGCGGACACGACAATCAGCCCCAGCATTTT. This chain uses TRBV27 with TRBJ1-5; TRBD1 might be the D (5 bases). V lost 8 bases and J 3 bases, leaving 8 bases between the germline ends. CDR3 size: 12 residues. Germline V gene data show CDR1 as MNHEY and CDR2 as SMNVEV (reference sequence).

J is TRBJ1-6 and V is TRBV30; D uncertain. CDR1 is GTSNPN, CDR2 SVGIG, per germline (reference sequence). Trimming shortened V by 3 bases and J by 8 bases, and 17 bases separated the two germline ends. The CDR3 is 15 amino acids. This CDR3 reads CAWSSLAGGDSPLHF. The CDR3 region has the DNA TGTGCCTGGAGCTCCCTCGCGGGTGGGGATTCACCCCTCCACTTT.